This TCR beta chain is drawn from a study of T-cell memory formation after mild COVID-19. General study results and limits: Memory from before infection featured some responding clones, which suggests cross-reactive memory joined. Contracting clones from day 15 to 85 had balanced CD4/CD8; later expanders favoured CD4+. Contracting clones localized mainly to CM and EM when CD4+ and mainly to EMRA when CD8+.

This clonotype showed up many times. Its target is not known. 5'RACE primed at constant segments yielded TCR alpha and TCR beta cDNA libraries bearing sample barcodes and UMIs. TCRdb called the 5' RACE reads again in MiXCR, with one record for every CDR3 protein. The sample yields under 600,000 distinct CDR3 sequences, 20% to 25% seen once. The V end was cut by 3 bases, the J end by 5 bases, with 7 bases between. Germline V gene data show CDR1 as ENHRY and CDR2 as SYGVKD. The CDR3 loop spans 12 amino acids. This TCR came from an adult woman who had mild COVID-19 (a few samples of this study predate the infection). Cell type and time point are not known. The chain joins TRBV10-3 to TRBJ2-5; D gene unclear. Sequencing used PBMCs or a T cell subset sorted from them (not recorded which). The CDR3 spells CAISDWDETQYF. CDR3 DNA: TGTGCCATCAGTGACTGGGATGAGACCCAGTACTTC.